This TCR beta chain was profiled in a study of preoperative IRX-2 immunotherapy in early breast cancer. This clone was counted once. This CDR3 region has 13 residues. Germline V gene sequence: CDR1 LGHNT, CDR2 FRNRAP. Treatment in this sample: preoperative locoregional IRX-2 cytokine immunotherapy. Patients received preoperative, locoregional IRX-2 cytokine immunotherapy in a phase Ib study. Method: immunoSEQ multiplex PCR; TCRdb's copy keeps in-frame clones and lacks some. The table has tens of thousands of clones, 80% to 90% seen once. This TCR came from a human donor with breast cancer. The J gene is TRBJ1-3, the V gene TRBV12-5; no clear D. The sample here was lymph node tissue, taken after IRX-2 immunotherapy. In nucleotides, the CDR3 is TGTGCCAGCCACCCGGGGTCTGGAAACACCATATATTTT. Translating it yields CASHPGSGNTIYF.